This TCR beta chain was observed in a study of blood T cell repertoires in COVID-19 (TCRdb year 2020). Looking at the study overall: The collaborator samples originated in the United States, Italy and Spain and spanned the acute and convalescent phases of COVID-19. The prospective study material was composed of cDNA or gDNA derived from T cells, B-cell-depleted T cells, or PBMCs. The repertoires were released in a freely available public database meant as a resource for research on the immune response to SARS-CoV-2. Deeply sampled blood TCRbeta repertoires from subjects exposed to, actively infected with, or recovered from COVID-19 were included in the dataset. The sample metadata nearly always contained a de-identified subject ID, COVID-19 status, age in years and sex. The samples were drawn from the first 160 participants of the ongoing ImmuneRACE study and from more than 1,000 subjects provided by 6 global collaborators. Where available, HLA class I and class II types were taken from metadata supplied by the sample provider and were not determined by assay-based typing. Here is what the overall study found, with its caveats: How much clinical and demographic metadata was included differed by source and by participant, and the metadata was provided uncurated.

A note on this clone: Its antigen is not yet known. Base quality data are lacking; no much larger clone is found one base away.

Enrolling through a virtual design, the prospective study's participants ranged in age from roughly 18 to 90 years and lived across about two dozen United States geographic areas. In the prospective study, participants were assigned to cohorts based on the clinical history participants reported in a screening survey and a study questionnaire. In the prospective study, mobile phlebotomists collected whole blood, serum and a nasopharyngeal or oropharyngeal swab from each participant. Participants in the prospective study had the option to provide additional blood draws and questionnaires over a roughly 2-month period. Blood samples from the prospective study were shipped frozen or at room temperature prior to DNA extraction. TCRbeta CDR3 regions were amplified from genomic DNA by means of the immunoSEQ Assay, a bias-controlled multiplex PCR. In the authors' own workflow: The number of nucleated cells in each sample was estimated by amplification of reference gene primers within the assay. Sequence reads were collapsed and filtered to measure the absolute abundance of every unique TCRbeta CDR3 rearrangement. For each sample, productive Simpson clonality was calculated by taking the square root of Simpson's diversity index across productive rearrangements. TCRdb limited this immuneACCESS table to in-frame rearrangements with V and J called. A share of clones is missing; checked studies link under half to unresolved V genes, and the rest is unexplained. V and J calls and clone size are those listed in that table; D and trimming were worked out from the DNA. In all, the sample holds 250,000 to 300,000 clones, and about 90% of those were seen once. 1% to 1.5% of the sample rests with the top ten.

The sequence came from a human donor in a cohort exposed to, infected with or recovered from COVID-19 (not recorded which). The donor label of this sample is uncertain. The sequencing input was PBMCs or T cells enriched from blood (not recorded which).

The bases read TGTGCCATCAGTGCACGTGGACAGGGGAAAGATACGCAGTATTTT. It translates as CAISARGQGKDTQYF. The chain is encoded by TRBV10-3 joined to TRBJ2-3; 9 central bases correspond to TRBD1. V lost 4 bases and J lost 5 bases, and the count of bases not matched to a germline gene is 7. According to the germline V gene, CDR1 reads ENHRY and CDR2 reads SYGVKD. Inclusive of the bounding cysteine and phenylalanine, the CDR3 is 15 residues long. The DNA shown is the 45-base CDR3, in frame from base 1.